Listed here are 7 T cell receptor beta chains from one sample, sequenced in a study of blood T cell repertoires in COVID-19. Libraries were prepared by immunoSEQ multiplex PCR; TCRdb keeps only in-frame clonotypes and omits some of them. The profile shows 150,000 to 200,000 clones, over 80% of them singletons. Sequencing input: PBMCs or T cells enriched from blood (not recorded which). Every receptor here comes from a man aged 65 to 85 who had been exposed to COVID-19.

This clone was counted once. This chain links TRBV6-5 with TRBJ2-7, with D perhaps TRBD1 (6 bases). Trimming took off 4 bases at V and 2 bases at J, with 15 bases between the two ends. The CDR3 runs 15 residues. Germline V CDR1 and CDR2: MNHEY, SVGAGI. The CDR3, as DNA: TGTGCCAGCAGTTCCCCTCAAGGGGGTACCTACGAGCAGTACTTC. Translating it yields CASSSPQGGTYEQYF.

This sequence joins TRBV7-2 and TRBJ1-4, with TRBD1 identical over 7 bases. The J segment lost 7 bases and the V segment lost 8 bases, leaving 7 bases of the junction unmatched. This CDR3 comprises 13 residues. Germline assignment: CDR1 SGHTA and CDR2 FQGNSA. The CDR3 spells CASGRQGSEKLFF. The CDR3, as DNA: TGTGCCAGCGGGAGACAGGGAAGTGAAAAACTGTTTTTT.

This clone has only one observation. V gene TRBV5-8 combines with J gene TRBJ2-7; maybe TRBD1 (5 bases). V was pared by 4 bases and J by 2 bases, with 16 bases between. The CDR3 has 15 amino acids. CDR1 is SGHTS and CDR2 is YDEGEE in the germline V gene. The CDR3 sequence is CASSAGGAAPYEQYF. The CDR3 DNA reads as TGTGCCAGCAGCGCCGGTGGGGCGGCCCCCTACGAGCAGTACTTC.

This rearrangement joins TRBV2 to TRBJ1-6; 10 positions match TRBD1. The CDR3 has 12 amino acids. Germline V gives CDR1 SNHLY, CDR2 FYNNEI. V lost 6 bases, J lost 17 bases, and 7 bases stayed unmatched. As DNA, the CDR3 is TGTGCCAGCAGCTTCCGGACAGGGGGGATCCACTTT. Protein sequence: CASSFRTGGIHF. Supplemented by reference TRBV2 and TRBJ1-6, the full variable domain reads EPEVTQTPSHQVTQMGQEVILRCVPISNHLYFYWYRQILGQKVEFLVSFYNNEISEKSEIFDDQFSVERPDGSNFTLKIRSTKLEDSAMYFCASSFRTGGIHFGNGTRLTVT.

The CDR3: CASSQDGRGRGETQYF. CDR3 nucleotide sequence: TGTGCCAGCAGCCAAGATGGAAGGGGGCGAGGAGAGACCCAGTACTTC. The rearrangement uses TRBV3-1 (or the pseudogene TRBV3-2) and TRBJ2-5, with TRBD1 matching 7 bases. V lost 0 bases, J lost 4 bases, and 8 bases stayed unmatched. The length of the CDR3 is 16 residues. CDR1 is LGHDT, CDR2 YNNKEL, per germline (reference sequence).

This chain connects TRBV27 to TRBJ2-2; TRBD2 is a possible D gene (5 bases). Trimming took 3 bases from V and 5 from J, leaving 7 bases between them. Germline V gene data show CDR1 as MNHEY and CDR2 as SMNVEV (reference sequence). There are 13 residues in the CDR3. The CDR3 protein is CASSFGETGELFF. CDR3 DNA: TGTGCCAGCAGTTTCGGGGAGACCGGGGAGCTGTTTTTT.

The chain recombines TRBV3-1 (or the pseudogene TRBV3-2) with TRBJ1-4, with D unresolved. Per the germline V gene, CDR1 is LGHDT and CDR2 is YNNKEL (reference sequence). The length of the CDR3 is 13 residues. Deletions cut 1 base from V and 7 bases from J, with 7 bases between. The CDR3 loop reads CASSQGRSEKLFF. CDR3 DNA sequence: TGTGCCAGCAGCCAAGGTCGGTCTGAAAAACTGTTTTTT.